The sequence of this TCR beta chain was determined in a study of neoadjuvant anti-PD-1 for oral cavity cancer (dated by TCRdb to 2020 to 2023). With regard to the full study: Before undergoing curative-intent surgical resection, most patients got three to four biweekly nivolumab doses at 3 mg/kg. Patients who did not progress were given a fourth nivolumab dose at about day 43 and had definitive surgical resection on days 50-56. A 33% response rate was observed in the parent correlative cohort, in which more than ten patients were included. Patients with complete response, partial response or stable disease by RECIST 1.1 were defined as responders, whereas patients with progression were defined as non-responders. Study-wide findings and limitations: Higher pretreatment blood TCRbeta clonality and lower post-treatment tumor TCRbeta clonality were correlated with higher pretreatment blood Treg/Th17 ratios. Only a few patients per response group were included in the TCR analyses, and larger cohorts for validation were called for by the authors. Greater tumor shrinkage correlated with larger post-treatment sizes of preexisting intratumoral clones, which suggests that expansion of preexisting clones contributed to response.

The time point label, as the study defines it: after neoadjuvant nivolumab, at surgical resection. Patients had been newly diagnosed with stage II-IVA oral cavity squamous cell carcinoma, and no prior systemic or radiation treatment had been given to the patients. The cohort consisted of patients with HPV-negative, locally advanced oral cavity squamous cell carcinoma. The samples were obtained from a longitudinal correlative study of a single-arm phase II trial testing neoadjuvant nivolumab in oral cavity squamous cell carcinoma. Genomic DNA-based TCRbeta sequencing was performed on subject-matched pre- and post-treatment PBMCs and tumors from three responders and three non-responders. The Maxwell RSC DNA from Tissue kit was used to isolate genomic DNA from tumor tissue. V gives up 5 bases and J gives up 0 bases, and the segment between their germline ends measures 10 bases. The germline V gene (reference sequence) yields SEHNR for CDR1 and FQNEAQ for CDR2. Its CDR3 holds 14 amino acids, cysteine through phenylalanine. The entry retains the CDR3 DNA only, 42 bases that are in frame from base 1.

This clone appeared many times. Its binding antigen is unknown. Base qualities are not provided; no much larger clone lies one nucleotide away. Additional DNA sequences in this sample encode the identical CDR3. Survey sequencing of tumors used two replicates per sample, and the tumor libraries mostly started from 4 to 6 ug of input genomic DNA. The immunoSEQ hsTCRbeta kit was used to prepare TCRbeta libraries, following the manufacturer's instructions. Sequencing of the completed libraries took place using an Illumina NovaSeq 6000 S4 flow cell after they had been pooled to about 3 nM. On the study's bioinformatics: Raw data preprocessing and quality control were performed with the immunoSEQ Analyzer. The analysis was restricted to productive rearrangements, with each unique CDR3 amino acid sequence defining a clonotype. Using the R package tcR, the researchers computed the Gini-Simpson index as their estimate of repertoire clonality. Student's t test was used to compare Gini indices, and Pearson correlation was used to assess associations with tumor size change. The table was pulled from immuneACCESS by TCRdb, which kept in-frame rearrangements only. Such tables lose some clones; where checked, under half of the loss comes from unresolved V genes, and the rest has no known cause. The DNA was the basis for D and trimming; V, J and clone size are from that table. The sample table holds around 37,000 clones, of which about 36% were seen once. Of the sample, roughly 15% falls within the top ten clones.

Recombination joined TRBV7-9 with TRBJ1-1; TRBD1 could be the D gene, as 5 bases match. This sequence originates from a person between 40 and 80 years old with oral cavity squamous cell carcinoma. The starting material was tumor tissue, obtained after nivolumab (anti-PD-1) treatment. For the CDR3, the sequence is CASSPRGMNTEAFF. The bases read TGTGCCAGCAGCCCCCGGGGGATGAACACTGAAGCTTTCTTT.